What follows are 17 T cell receptor beta chains derived from one specimen sequenced in a study of chemoradiotherapy in HPV16-positive cancers. Here immunoSEQ multiplex PCR was the method, and the copy in TCRdb shows in-frame clones only, minus some. The table shows about 15,000 clones, with approximately 91% occurring only once. Material: blood, obtained from a patient who underwent chemoradiotherapy. These receptors all stem from a human donor with HPV-associated anogenital cancer.

This clone was found a few times. V is TRBV5-4 and J is TRBJ1-4; possibly TRBD1 for D (5 bases). V was pared by 4 bases and J by 4 bases, with 11 bases between. From germline, CDR1 is SGHNT and CDR2 YYREEE (reference sequence). The CDR3 runs to 14 residues. CDR3 region: CASSRGRNNEKLFF. In DNA, the CDR3 is TGTGCCAGCAGCAGGGGACGGAATAATGAAAAACTGTTTTTT. Full variable domain (missing parts from reference TRBV5-4 and TRBJ1-4): ETGVTQSPTHLIKTRGQQVTLRCSSQSGHNTVSWYQQALGQGPQFIFQYYREEENGRGNFPPRFSGLQFPNYSSELNVNALELDDSALYLCASSRGRNNEKLFFGSGTQLSVL.

The chain has TRBV19 and TRBJ2-1; TRBD2 matches at 11 bases. Trimming at V came to 5 bases and at J to 6 bases, leaving 9 bases not matched to a gene. Germline loops: CDR1 LNHDA, CDR2 SQIVND (reference sequence). This CDR3 is built from 16 residues. CDR3 region: CASSLILAGGPNEQFF. The CDR3 DNA sequence: TGTGCCAGTAGTTTAATCCTAGCGGGGGGCCCCAATGAGCAGTTCTTC. Full variable domain (outside the CDR3, taken from reference TRBV19 and TRBJ2-1): DGGITQSPKYLFRKEGQNVTLSCEQNLNHDAMYWYRQDPGQGLRLIYYSQIVNDFQKGDIAEGYSVSREKKESFPLTVTSAQKNPTAFYLCASSLILAGGPNEQFFGPGTRLTVL.

The sample holds a few counts of this clone. The rearrangement joins TRBV30 to TRBJ1-1; 7 positions match TRBD1. Unmatched junction bases numbered 3, after V lost 4 bases and J lost 1 base. The CDR3 is 13 residues long. Germline V gives CDR1 GTSNPN, CDR2 SVGIG (reference sequence). CDR3 amino acids: CAWNRGANTEAFF. The CDR3 nucleotides read TGTGCCTGGAACAGGGGCGCGAACACTGAAGCTTTCTTT.

The chain combines TRBV6-6 with TRBJ1-2, with D perhaps TRBD1 (5 bases). Germline assignment: CDR1 MNHNY and CDR2 SVGAGI (reference sequence). The CDR3 sequence is 13 residues long. Trimming pared 8 bases from V and 5 bases from J, leaving 15 bases between. CDR3 amino acids: CASHLQEGYGYTF. For the CDR3, the DNA is TGTGCCAGCCACCTTCAGGAGGGGTATGGCTACACCTTC.

This clone has only one observation. CDR3 sequence: CASSSLAGGLETQYF. For the CDR3, the DNA is TGCGCCAGCAGCTCCCTGGCGGGGGGGCTCGAGACCCAGTACTTC. This chain links TRBV5-1 with TRBJ2-5; the match to TRBD2 covers 9 bases. This CDR3 is built from 15 residues. With V trimmed by 3 bases and J by 5 bases, 8 bases remained unmatched. Germline V gene sequence: CDR1 SGHRS, CDR2 YFSETQ.

The chain recombines TRBV4-1 with TRBJ1-2; 10 positions match TRBD1. The CDR3 extends over 15 amino acids. Unmatched junction bases numbered 11, after V lost 5 bases and J lost 8 bases. CDR1 and CDR2 from the germline V gene are MGHRA and YSYEKL. CDR3 nucleotides: TGCGCCAGCAGCGACGTTGACAGGGGGCGCCTAGGCTACACCTTC. Its translation: CASSDVDRGRLGYTF.

The chain couples TRBV5-1 to TRBJ1-4; D is undetermined. This CDR3 is 14 amino acids long. In germline, CDR1 is SGHRS, CDR2 YFSETQ. Trimming shortened V by 0 bases and J by 3 bases, and 6 bases separated the two germline ends. The CDR3 DNA reads as TGCGCCAGCAGCTTGGGACAAGCTAATGAAAAACTGTTTTTT. This encodes CASSLGQANEKLFF.

The chain carries TRBV18 and TRBJ1-4; 7 bases fit TRBD1. The V and J ends lost 4 bases and 6 bases, in that order; junction bases with no gene match: 2. The CDR3 has 13 amino acids. Germline-derived CDR1 and CDR2 are KGHSH and LQKENI. In DNA form, the CDR3 reads TGTGCCAGCTCACGGGACAGCTATGAAAAACTGTTTTTT. It translates to CASSRDSYEKLFF.

The chain couples TRBV2 to TRBJ2-3, with 12 bases that match TRBD2. Looked up from germline, CDR1 is SNHLY and CDR2 is FYNNEI. The length of the CDR3 is 19 residues. Trimming took 3 bases from V and 2 from J; bases not matched to a gene: 12. CDR3 in amino acids: CASSDLTSGGGEHTDTQYF. CDR3 DNA sequence: TGTGCCAGCAGTGATTTGACTAGCGGGGGTGGGGAACACACAGATACGCAGTATTTT.

This clone was picked up one time. This chain links TRBV9 with TRBJ2-1, with TRBD2 matching over 11 bases. V lost 2 bases, J lost 9 bases, and 7 bases stayed unmatched. The germline CDR1 and CDR2 sequences are SGDLS and YYNGEE. The CDR3 contains 15 residues. The CDR3 DNA is TGTGCCAGCAGCGTCCCTAGCGGGGGGCCCGCTGAGCAGTTCTTC. Its protein product is CASSVPSGGPAEQFF.

The rearrangement joins TRBV2 to TRBJ1-4; TRBD1 matches 8 bases. In germline, CDR1 is SNHLY, CDR2 FYNNEI. CDR3 length: 15 residues. Losses at the gene ends were 6 bases for V and 3 bases for J; bases not matched to a gene: 6. DNA of the CDR3: TGTGCCAGCAGGGGACAGGCTCTAGCTAATGAAAAACTGTTTTTT. It translates to CASRGQALANEKLFF.

The chain uses TRBV7-9 and TRBJ2-5; D remains unclear. Germline assignment: CDR1 SEHNR and CDR2 FQNEAQ (reference sequence). CDR3 length equals 12 residues. V was clipped by 0 bases and J by 7 bases, with 6 bases between them. CDR3 sequence reads: CASSLALGTQYF. The CDR3 DNA reads as TGTGCCAGCAGCTTAGCGTTGGGGACCCAGTACTTC.

This clone was picked up one time. The chain recombines TRBV7-9 with TRBJ2-4; 10 nucleotides line up with TRBD1. After removal of 5 bases from V and 1 base from J, the junction contained 5 bases not matched to a gene. Germline CDR1 SEHNR, CDR2 FQNEAQ (reference sequence). The CDR3 runs to 16 residues. The CDR3 sequence: CASSPPGQGAKNIQYF. DNA of the CDR3: TGTGCCAGCAGCCCTCCGGGACAGGGGGCCAAAAACATTCAGTACTTC.

The chain recombines TRBV10-1 with TRBJ1-6; no reliable D call. Germline V gene lookup returns CDR1 WNHNN and CDR2 SYGVQD (reference sequence). CDR3 size: 13 residues. V shed 6 bases and J shed 7 bases, with 10 bases lying between them. The CDR3, as DNA: TGCGCCAGCAGGAGGACGGTGAATTCACCCCTCCACTTT. As protein: CASRRTVNSPLHF.

The chain employs TRBV7-9 and TRBJ2-1; 8 bases match TRBD1. V lost 5 bases and J lost 8; bases outside the gene matches: 11. Germline CDR1 reads SEHNR; CDR2 reads FQNEAQ (reference sequence). There are 15 residues in the CDR3. CDR3 bases: TGTGCCAGCAGCAGAAGGACAGGGCAAATCGATGAGCAGTTCTTC. Translation gives CASSRRTGQIDEQFF.

The chain carries TRBV19 and TRBJ2-3; unclear D gene. V lost 3 bases to trimming and J lost 4 bases, with 2 bases between them. The CDR3 is 11 amino acids. The germline V gene encodes CDR1 LNHDA and CDR2 SQIVND (reference sequence). The CDR3 protein is CASSMADTQYF. In DNA, the CDR3 is TGTGCCAGTAGTATGGCAGATACGCAGTATTTT.

The rearrangement joins TRBV1 to TRBJ2-1; the DNA was not used to check the table's D call, TRBD2. TRBV1 is a pseudogene locus. The CDR3 has 16 amino acids. The CDR3 protein is CTSSQVSRGSYNEQFF. Written as DNA, the CDR3 is TGCACCAGCAGCCAAGTTAGCCGGGGCTCCTACAATGAGCAGTTCTTC.